Listed below are T cell receptor beta chains from one sample, sequenced in a study of technical replicates of blood from several donors. The assay was immunoSEQ multiplex PCR, and TCRdb's table has in-frame clones only and misses some. This table has approximately 93,000 clones, around 94% appearing once. Sequencing was performed on T cells isolated from PBMCs. These TCRs come from a human donor in good health. Both conserved end residues are trimmed from each CDR3.

CDR3aa: ASSQGRGYGYT
v_gene: TRBV14
j_gene: TRBJ1-2

CDR3aa: ASSRRISYEQY
v_gene: TRBV28
j_gene: TRBJ2-7

CDR3aa: ASSQPSTPGCYEQF
v_gene: TRBV23-1
j_gene: TRBJ2-1

CDR3aa: ASKEGGHSYEQY
v_gene: TRBV28
j_gene: TRBJ2-7

CDR3aa: ASSQGTGLAKNIQY
v_gene: TRBV7-9
j_gene: TRBJ2-4

CDR3aa: ASSEAADLTDTQY
v_gene: TRBV25-1
j_gene: TRBJ2-3

CDR3aa: ASSLIGEKLF
v_gene: TRBV7-9
j_gene: TRBJ1-4

CDR3aa: ASSKPGSSTDTQY
v_gene: TRBV21-1
j_gene: TRBJ2-3

CDR3aa: ASSNDRDRPNYEQY
v_gene: TRBV21-1
j_gene: TRBJ2-7

CDR3aa: ASSANRGLAYEQY
v_gene: TRBV18
j_gene: TRBJ2-7

CDR3aa: ASRDSWDSSYEQY
v_gene: TRBV2
j_gene: TRBJ2-7

CDR3aa: ASSSQITGVNSYEQY
v_gene: TRBV28
j_gene: TRBJ2-7

CDR3aa: ASSYRVTYEQY
v_gene: TRBV6-5
j_gene: TRBJ2-7

CDR3aa: ASSGQGNTEAF
v_gene: TRBV6-1
j_gene: TRBJ1-1

CDR3aa: AISEDWLAGIETYNEQF
v_gene: TRBV10-3
j_gene: TRBJ2-1

CDR3aa: ASSLAPEANEQF
v_gene: TRBV5-1
j_gene: TRBJ2-1

CDR3aa: ASSLTRGQLLEAF
v_gene: TRBV7-8
j_gene: TRBJ1-1

CDR3aa: ATNRGRRSPLH
v_gene: TRBV6-5
j_gene: TRBJ1-6

CDR3aa: ASSLGVGQGAYGGYGYT
v_gene: TRBV5-1
j_gene: TRBJ1-2

CDR3aa: ASSGGFDTEAF
v_gene: TRBV6-1
j_gene: TRBJ1-1

CDR3aa: ASRDSFYEQY
v_gene: TRBV6-1
j_gene: TRBJ2-7

CDR3aa: ASSFGGGPGSYEQY
v_gene: TRBV5-4
j_gene: TRBJ2-7

CDR3aa: ATSRDWDLQHNEQF
v_gene: TRBV15
j_gene: TRBJ2-1

CDR3aa: ASSQTGLADQF
v_gene: TRBV4-1
j_gene: TRBJ2-1

CDR3aa: ASSEPGGNGPQH
v_gene: TRBV6-1
j_gene: TRBJ1-5

CDR3aa: ASRSSGANVLT
v_gene: TRBV27
j_gene: TRBJ2-6

CDR3aa: ATSTGQANYGYT
v_gene: TRBV15
j_gene: TRBJ1-2

CDR3aa: ASSTGQGARTEAF
v_gene: TRBV19
j_gene: TRBJ1-1

CDR3aa: ASSLDRGQNSYEQY
v_gene: TRBV28
j_gene: TRBJ2-7

CDR3aa: ASSSQFNNEKLF
v_gene: TRBV5-4
j_gene: TRBJ1-4

CDR3aa: ASSWGGQGTHEQY
v_gene: TRBV7-8
j_gene: TRBJ2-7

CDR3aa: ASSSSGGALNEQF
v_gene: TRBV6-5
j_gene: TRBJ2-1

CDR3aa: ASIVDATGGPYGYT
v_gene: TRBV5-5
j_gene: TRBJ1-2

CDR3aa: ASSFRSVENNEQF
v_gene: TRBV5-4
j_gene: TRBJ2-1